These 11 T cell receptor beta chains originate from one sample sequenced in a study of prognosis after radiotherapy for stage I lung cancer. With two-round multiplex PCR, TCR beta CDR3 sequences were amplified from genomic DNA. For every TRBV and TRBJ gene, a specific primer was used in first-round PCR. TCRdb recomputed calls from the multiplex PCR reads with MiXCR, one row per CDR3 protein. The data show about 18,000 distinct CDR3 sequences, around 40% seen once. Here the sequenced sample was PBMCs, taken before or after stereotactic body radiation therapy (not recorded which). The receptors were gathered from a donor over 45 with non-small cell lung cancer.

Only a few counts were recorded for this clonotype. A much larger clone is a single base away; this may be a read error. The chain links TRBV5-5 to TRBJ2-7; tentatively, D is TRBD2 (6 bases). V gave up 1 base and J gave up 5 bases, with 16 bases separating them. The CDR3 runs 15 residues. Per the germline V gene, CDR1 is SGHKS and CDR2 is YYEKEE (reference sequence). CDR3 residues: CASSLQFWEVNEQYF. The DNA of the CDR3 is TGTGCCAGCAGCTTGCAGTTCTGGGAGGTCAACGAGCAGTACTTC.

This clonotype was seen a few times. This chain links TRBV15 with TRBJ1-5, with D possibly TRBD1 on 5 matching bases. Germline CDR1 reads LNHNV; CDR2 reads YYDKDF (reference sequence). This CDR3 has 14 residues. Deletions cut 5 bases from V and 6 bases from J, with 14 bases between. The DNA for the CDR3 is TGTGCCACCAGCCCGAAAGGGGAGAGTCAGCCCCAGCATTTT. It codes for CATSPKGESQPQHF.

This clonotype has ten or more counts. The rearrangement uses TRBV28 and TRBJ2-7; 10 bases line up with TRBD2. Trimming took 5 bases from V and 2 from J; bases not matched to a gene: 6. The CDR3 consists of 15 residues. Per the germline V gene, CDR1 is MDHEN and CDR2 is SYDVKM. The CDR3, as DNA: TGTGCCAGCAGTCAACCGGGACTAGCGCCCTACGAGCAGTACTTC. It is translated as CASSQPGLAPYEQYF. The complete variable domain, with remaining parts taken from reference TRBV28 and TRBJ2-7, reads DVKVTQSSRYLVKRTGEKVFLECVQDMDHENMFWYRQDPGLGLRLIYFSYDVKMKEKGDIPEGYSVSREKKERFSLILESASTNQTSMYLCASSQPGLAPYEQYFGPGTRLTVT.

This clonotype was observed at least ten times. The V gene is TRBV10-2, the J gene TRBJ1-1; D gene unclear. CDR1 WSHSY and CDR2 SAAADI come from the germline V gene. V lost 8 bases and J 3 bases, leaving 10 bases between the germline ends. The CDR3 length is 12 residues. The CDR3: CASFDVDTEAFF. DNA for the CDR3: TGCGCCAGCTTTGACGTGGACACTGAAGCTTTCTTT.

For this clonotype: It is likely a read error: a sequence one base away is far more abundant. The chain carries TRBV6-4 and TRBJ2-7, with D possibly being TRBD2 (6 bases). Germline values: CDR1 MRHNA, CDR2 SNTAGT. Deletions cut 3 bases from V and 7 bases from J, with 22 bases between. The CDR3 is made up of 16 amino acids. CDR3 coding DNA: TGTGCCAGCAGTGATCTACTAGCAGGCTCCTACAATGAGCAGTACTTC. Translating gives CASSDLLAGSYNEQYF.

The table lists this clonotype with a few counts. A far larger clone is one nucleotide away, so this likely arose from a read error. This chain uses TRBV6-2 or TRBV6-3 with TRBJ2-2; 8 nucleotides line up with TRBD2. The germline V gene has CDR1 MNHEY and CDR2 SVGEGT. The V and J ends lost 8 bases and 6 bases, in that order; junction bases with no gene match: 8. This CDR3 has 14 residues. The CDR3 nucleotides are TGTGCCAGCCATATAGCGGGGTGTTCCGGGGAGCTGTTTTTT. Translating it yields CASHIAGCSGELFF.

The chain employs TRBV7-8 and TRBJ1-4, with D unclear. Trimming took off 2 bases at V and 8 bases at J, with 24 bases between the two ends. The CDR3 extends over 18 amino acids. Germline V gene data show CDR1 as SGHVS and CDR2 as FQNEAQ. CDR3 sequence: CASSLSGSQRKSPEKLFF. Written as DNA, the CDR3 is TGTGCCAGCAGCTTAAGCGGGTCACAGCGGAAATCACCCGAAAAACTGTTTTTT. Full variable domain (rest looked up from reference TRBV7-8 and TRBJ1-4): GAGVSQSPRYKVAKRGQDVALRCDPISGHVSLFWYQQALGQGPEFLTYFQNEAQLDKSGLPSDRFFAERPEGSVSTLKIQRTQQEDSAVYLCASSLSGSQRKSPEKLFFGSGTQLSVL.

The chain recombines TRBV15 with TRBJ1-4; 9 bases are shared with TRBD1. The CDR3 extends over 16 amino acids. V lost 0 bases to trimming and J lost 7 bases; unmatched junction nucleotides: 6. Germline-derived CDR1 and CDR2 are LNHNV and YYDKDF (reference sequence). The CDR3 DNA is TGTGCCACCAGCAGAGATGCTAGGACAGGGGTTGAAAAACTGTTTTTT. It yields the protein CATSRDARTGVEKLFF.

There are a few counts of this clonotype. The J gene is TRBJ2-2, the V gene TRBV5-6; possibly TRBD1 for D (6 bases). Trimming removed 7 bases at V and 2 bases at J, with 21 bases between. The CDR3 is 17 residues long. The germline V gene encodes CDR1 SGHDT and CDR2 YYEEEE. The CDR3 loop reads CASRRGMGASNTGELFF. The CDR3 DNA reads TGTGCCAGCCGCCGAGGCATGGGGGCTTCAAACACCGGGGAGCTGTTTTTT.

V gene TRBV11-2 combines with J gene TRBJ2-2; maybe TRBD1 (6 bases). The V end was cut by 1 base, the J end by 6 bases, with 12 bases between. This CDR3 comprises 15 residues. Germline V gene lookup returns CDR1 SGHAT and CDR2 FQNNGV. The DNA for the CDR3 is TGTGCCAGCAGCTTAGGGACAGTGGGATCCGGGGAGCTGTTTTTT. It codes for CASSLGTVGSGELFF.

This clonotype rates as medium-sized. The chain uses TRBV7-9 and TRBJ1-2; perhaps TRBD1 as D (5 bases). Per germline, CDR1 SEHNR and CDR2 FQNEAQ (reference sequence). Trimming left V 2 bases short and J 2 bases short, with 12 bases between. This CDR3 is built from 15 residues. CDR3: CASSLFWGENYGYTF. In DNA form, the CDR3 reads TGTGCCAGCAGCTTATTCTGGGGGGAGAACTATGGCTACACCTTC.